The rows below give T cell receptor beta chains drawn from one sample of a study of T cells after yellow fever vaccination. TCRdb reanalysed the 5' RACE reads using MiXCR and keeps one entry per CDR3 protein. The table lists some 500,000 distinct CDR3 sequences, roughly 13% of them singletons. The material was PBMCs, obtained on the day of the yellow fever booster vaccination. These receptors came from a man in his thirties or forties who received the YFV17D yellow fever vaccine. CDR3s include the opening cysteine and the closing phenylalanine or tryptophan. The order of the fields is V gene, clone size, J gene, D gene, CDR3 DNA, CDR3 protein. The D gene is left open where the match is weak. Clone size is given for some rows only: seen once, a few or many times, or a class if the clone is expanded.

V gene: TRBV7-2
clone size: few
J gene: TRBJ2-7
D gene: -
CDR3 DNA: TGTGCCAGCAGCTTTAGTAGGGGAGATGAGCAGTACTTC
CDR3 protein: CASSFSRGDEQYF

V gene: TRBV5-1
clone size: -
J gene: TRBJ2-1
D gene: TRBD1
CDR3 DNA: TGCGCCAGCAGATTAGACAGGGGGACCTACAATGAGCAGTTCTTC
CDR3 protein: CASRLDRGTYNEQFF

V gene: TRBV6-2/TRBV6-3
clone size: -
J gene: TRBJ2-4
D gene: -
CDR3 DNA: TGTGCCAGCAGTTACTCCGGAGGCGTAGCCAAAAACATTCAGTACTTC
CDR3 protein: CASSYSGGVAKNIQYF

V gene: TRBV20-1
clone size: -
J gene: TRBJ1-5
D gene: -
CDR3 DNA: TGCAGTGCTAGAGTTGGTCAGCCCCAGCATTTT
CDR3 protein: CSARVGQPQHF

V gene: TRBV6-1
clone size: -
J gene: TRBJ2-7
D gene: -
CDR3 DNA: TGTGCCAGTTCCGCGGGGGCGGGATCCTCCTACGAGCAGTACTTC
CDR3 protein: CASSAGAGSSYEQYF

V gene: TRBV10-3
clone size: -
J gene: TRBJ2-2
D gene: TRBD2
CDR3 DNA: TGTGCCATCAGGAGGACTAGCGGGAGGAATACCGGGGAGCTGTTTTTT
CDR3 protein: CAIRRTSGRNTGELFF

V gene: TRBV12-3/TRBV12-4
clone size: few
J gene: TRBJ2-3
D gene: TRBD2
CDR3 DNA: TGTGCCAGCAGTTTCCGGACTAGCGGGAGGCCAGATACGCAGTATTTT
CDR3 protein: CASSFRTSGRPDTQYF

V gene: TRBV14
clone size: -
J gene: TRBJ2-1
D gene: -
CDR3 DNA: TGTGCCAGCAGCCAAGGTGCCCTAGGTACGTTAGTTGCAAATGAGCAGTTCTTC
CDR3 protein: CASSQGALGTLVANEQFF

V gene: TRBV10-3
clone size: few
J gene: TRBJ2-7
D gene: -
CDR3 DNA: TGTGCCATCAGTGAGCCCTCTTATGGGGAGGACTGCGAGCAGTACTTC
CDR3 protein: CAISEPSYGEDCEQYF

V gene: TRBV29-1
clone size: -
J gene: TRBJ2-3
D gene: -
CDR3 DNA: TGCAGCGTTTTCGGCGGACCTAGCACAGATACGCAGTATTTT
CDR3 protein: CSVFGGPSTDTQYF

V gene: TRBV11-2
clone size: -
J gene: TRBJ2-7
D gene: TRBD2
CDR3 DNA: TGTGCCAGCAGCCCCCTGCGACCCAGCGGGAGGCTTGGGCAGTACTTC
CDR3 protein: CASSPLRPSGRLGQYF

V gene: TRBV18
clone size: -
J gene: TRBJ2-1
D gene: -
CDR3 DNA: TGTGCCAGCTCACCAGGCCCGCAGGGTATATTGTTTAATGAGCAGTTCTTC
CDR3 protein: CASSPGPQGILFNEQFF

V gene: TRBV21-1
clone size: -
J gene: TRBJ2-3
D gene: -
CDR3 DNA: TGTGCCAGCAGGACGGAACCAGATACGCAGTATTTT
CDR3 protein: CASRTEPDTQYF

V gene: TRBV14
clone size: -
J gene: TRBJ2-1
D gene: TRBD2
CDR3 DNA: TGTGCCAGCAGCCAAGATCTTTGGCGGGGTCCTAGCGGAAAGCAGTTCTTC
CDR3 protein: CASSQDLWRGPSGKQFF

V gene: TRBV20-1
clone size: many
J gene: TRBJ2-6
D gene: -
CDR3 DNA: TGCAGTGCTAGAGATAGTAGGATCTCTGGGGCCAACGTCCTGACTTTC
CDR3 protein: CSARDSRISGANVLTF

V gene: TRBV5-1
clone size: few
J gene: TRBJ2-7
D gene: -
CDR3 DNA: TGCGCCAGCAGCTTGGCGGGGTACGAGTATTACGAGCAGTACTTC
CDR3 protein: CASSLAGYEYYEQYF

V gene: TRBV18
clone size: -
J gene: TRBJ2-5
D gene: -
CDR3 DNA: TGTGCCAGCTCACGAGGGGGCCAAGAGACCCAGTACTTC
CDR3 protein: CASSRGGQETQYF

V gene: TRBV7-9
clone size: few
J gene: TRBJ1-4
D gene: -
CDR3 DNA: TGTGCCAGCAGATCTCGGGCCTCTCGGAGTGAAAAACTGTTTTTT
CDR3 protein: CASRSRASRSEKLFF

V gene: TRBV7-9
clone size: -
J gene: TRBJ1-1
D gene: -
CDR3 DNA: TGTGCCAGCAGCTTAGGGACCCCCCGGCAGGAGAACACTGAAGCTTTCTTT
CDR3 protein: CASSLGTPRQENTEAFF

V gene: TRBV7-2
clone size: many
J gene: TRBJ1-5
D gene: TRBD1
CDR3 DNA: TGTGCCAGCAGCTTAGGACAGGGGGGCCAGCCCCAGCATTTT
CDR3 protein: CASSLGQGGQPQHF

V gene: TRBV9
clone size: many
J gene: TRBJ2-2
D gene: -
CDR3 DNA: TGTGCCAGCAGCGTAGAATCCAGAACCGGGGAGCTGTTTTTT
CDR3 protein: CASSVESRTGELFF

V gene: TRBV20-1
clone size: -
J gene: TRBJ2-3
D gene: -
CDR3 DNA: TGCAGTGGGGAAAGGGGGGGCAGGGCAGATACGCAGTATTTT
CDR3 protein: CSGERGGRADTQYF

V gene: TRBV24-1
clone size: -
J gene: TRBJ2-5
D gene: -
CDR3 DNA: TGTGCCACCAGTGTAGGGTCGGTAAGGACCCAGTACTTC
CDR3 protein: CATSVGSVRTQYF

V gene: TRBV7-8
clone size: few
J gene: TRBJ2-1
D gene: -
CDR3 DNA: TGTGCCAGCAGCAAGACTAGTCTTCTTGTTGGCAATGAGCAGTTCTTC
CDR3 protein: CASSKTSLLVGNEQFF

V gene: TRBV12-3/TRBV12-4
clone size: few
J gene: TRBJ2-7
D gene: TRBD2
CDR3 DNA: TGTGCCAGCAATTCGTCCGAGCGGGAGGGCTGTGTCGAGCAGTACTTC
CDR3 protein: CASNSSEREGCVEQYF

V gene: TRBV12-3/TRBV12-4
clone size: few
J gene: TRBJ1-5
D gene: TRBD1
CDR3 DNA: TGTGCCAGCAGACCCGACAGGGTCGGGCAGCCCCAGCATTTT
CDR3 protein: CASRPDRVGQPQHF

V gene: TRBV12-3/TRBV12-4
clone size: -
J gene: TRBJ2-3
D gene: -
CDR3 DNA: TGTGCCAGCAGCTGTACGCAGTATTTT
CDR3 protein: CASSCTQYF

V gene: TRBV10-1
clone size: -
J gene: TRBJ2-7
D gene: -
CDR3 DNA: TGCGCCAGCAGTGGGACGGGACAAGCCTACGAGCAGTACTTC
CDR3 protein: CASSGTGQAYEQYF

V gene: TRBV10-2
clone size: -
J gene: TRBJ2-7
D gene: -
CDR3 DNA: TGCGCCAGCAGCGACCACTACGAGCAGTACTTC
CDR3 protein: CASSDHYEQYF

V gene: TRBV15
clone size: -
J gene: TRBJ2-3
D gene: -
CDR3 DNA: TGTGCCACCAGCAGTCTACCCTTAGGAGAGAAGGATACGCAGTATTTT
CDR3 protein: CATSSLPLGEKDTQYF

V gene: TRBV7-8
clone size: few
J gene: TRBJ2-1
D gene: -
CDR3 DNA: TGTGCCAGCAGCTTATTTCCAGGGGACAATGAGCAGTTCTTC
CDR3 protein: CASSLFPGDNEQFF

V gene: TRBV5-1
clone size: many
J gene: TRBJ2-7
D gene: TRBD2
CDR3 DNA: TGCGCCAGCAGCTCACTAGCGGACTACGAGCAGTACTTC
CDR3 protein: CASSSLADYEQYF

V gene: TRBV30
clone size: few
J gene: TRBJ1-2
D gene: -
CDR3 DNA: TGTGCCTGGAGTCGGTCAGCGGGTATCTTGAATGGCTACACCTTC
CDR3 protein: CAWSRSAGILNGYTF

V gene: TRBV2
clone size: -
J gene: TRBJ2-3
D gene: TRBD2
CDR3 DNA: TGTGCCAGCAGTGAAGAGGTGGGACTAGTAGGCTTCGCGCAGTATTTT
CDR3 protein: CASSEEVGLVGFAQYF

V gene: TRBV19
clone size: -
J gene: TRBJ2-3
D gene: -
CDR3 DNA: TGTGCCAGTAGTGATGGGCCAGCAACGGATACGCAGTATTTT
CDR3 protein: CASSDGPATDTQYF

V gene: TRBV20-1
clone size: few
J gene: TRBJ1-5
D gene: -
CDR3 DNA: TGCAGTGCTAGAGGACAGGGCAATCAGCCCCAGCATTTT
CDR3 protein: CSARGQGNQPQHF

V gene: TRBV6-4
clone size: -
J gene: TRBJ2-5
D gene: -
CDR3 DNA: TGTGCCAGCTGGGGGTGGAGTAAAGAGACCCAGTACTTC
CDR3 protein: CASWGWSKETQYF

V gene: TRBV7-2
clone size: -
J gene: TRBJ1-1
D gene: -
CDR3 DNA: TGTGCCAGCAGCATCCGTCGGACGGGTAACACTGAAGCTTTCTTT
CDR3 protein: CASSIRRTGNTEAFF

V gene: TRBV12-3/TRBV12-4
clone size: few
J gene: TRBJ2-1
D gene: TRBD2
CDR3 DNA: TGTGCCAGCAGAACCGGACTAGCGGGAGTTTTCAATGAGCAGTTCTTC
CDR3 protein: CASRTGLAGVFNEQFF

V gene: TRBV15
clone size: -
J gene: TRBJ1-5
D gene: -
CDR3 DNA: TGTGCCACCAGCAGAGATTCAGATAGCAATCAGCCCCAGCATTTT
CDR3 protein: CATSRDSDSNQPQHF

V gene: TRBV7-2
clone size: few
J gene: TRBJ2-1
D gene: -
CDR3 DNA: TGTGCCAGCAGCTTAAGTTGGAGCACCCACAATGAGCAGTTCTTC
CDR3 protein: CASSLSWSTHNEQFF

V gene: TRBV28
clone size: -
J gene: TRBJ1-5
D gene: TRBD1
CDR3 DNA: TGTGCCAGCAGTTCGGGACAGGGGTTTGATAGGTTGGATCAGCCCCAGCATTTT
CDR3 protein: CASSSGQGFDRLDQPQHF

V gene: TRBV7-6
clone size: -
J gene: TRBJ2-7
D gene: TRBD1
CDR3 DNA: TGTGCCAGCAGCCCGACAGGGTATGGGGGCTACGAGCAGTACTTC
CDR3 protein: CASSPTGYGGYEQYF

V gene: TRBV7-2
clone size: -
J gene: TRBJ2-1
D gene: TRBD2
CDR3 DNA: TGTGCCAGCAGCTTACACCCCGGGCTAGCGGGAGTCGAGCAGTTCTTC
CDR3 protein: CASSLHPGLAGVEQFF

V gene: TRBV7-9
clone size: few
J gene: TRBJ2-7
D gene: -
CDR3 DNA: TGTGCCAGCAGCCCCTATGACAGCTACGAGCAGTACTTC
CDR3 protein: CASSPYDSYEQYF

V gene: TRBV29-1
clone size: -
J gene: TRBJ2-5
D gene: -
CDR3 DNA: TGCAGCGCACTCCTTGGGGAGACCCAGTACTTC
CDR3 protein: CSALLGETQYF

V gene: TRBV7-9
clone size: few
J gene: TRBJ2-3
D gene: TRBD1
CDR3 DNA: TGTGCCAGCGACAGGGGCTATTCCACAGATACGCAGTATTTT
CDR3 protein: CASDRGYSTDTQYF

V gene: TRBV14
clone size: few
J gene: TRBJ2-7
D gene: TRBD2
CDR3 DNA: TGTGCCAGCAGCCAAGAAGAGGGTGGAGTAGCGGGTCCTCCCCCCTACGAGCAGTACTTC
CDR3 protein: CASSQEEGGVAGPPPYEQYF